This TCR beta chain was captured in a study of blood T cell repertoires in COVID-19. Overall study context: Acute and convalescent COVID-19 samples came from the United States, Italy and Spain. T cells, B-cell-depleted T cells, or PBMCs supplied cDNA or gDNA.

Germline V gene lookup returns CDR1 SQVTM and CDR2 ANQGSEA. The CDR3 extends over 15 amino acids. Trimming took off 0 bases at V and 1 base at J, with 11 bases between the two ends. Original analysis: Estimation of nucleated cell counts relied on the amplification of reference gene primers. TCRdb keeps only in-frame clones here, not all; method: immunoSEQ multiplex PCR. That table supplies the V and J calls and clone size; D and trimming were determined from the DNA. The repertoire has some 78,000 clones, 80% to 90% of them found once; the top ten carry roughly 30%. This sequence originates from a man aged 50-60 years with active or convalescent COVID-19. J is TRBJ2-3 and V is TRBV29-1; D is perhaps TRBD2 (6 bases). Source material: peripheral blood. The CDR3 DNA follows: TGCAGCGTTGAAGATTGGTCTAGCGGCACAGATACGCAGTATTTT. It yields the protein CSVEDWSSGTDTQYF.